This T cell receptor beta chain was sequenced for a study of OX40 agonist ivuxolimab in advanced cancers. For context, the study as a whole: Ivuxolimab, which targeted the costimulatory receptor OX40 (CD134), was an agonistic, fully human IgG2 monoclonal antibody. Intravenous ivuxolimab was administered to patients every 2 weeks at six dose levels: 0.01, 0.1, 0.3, 1.5, 3 and 10 mg/kg. Of the roughly 52 dose-escalation patients, hepatocellular carcinoma was present in around 20, melanoma in approximately 15, renal cell carcinoma in 9 and head and neck cancer in 9. A male proportion of under 85% and a mean age of 60 years, ranging from 23 to 79, were recorded for the dose-escalation cohort. Prior anti-PD-1, anti-PD-L1 or anti-CTLA-4 therapy was permitted, and 40% of dose-escalation patients had received checkpoint inhibitors. Partial responses occurred in three dose-escalation patients, of whom one had hepatocellular carcinoma and two had cutaneous melanoma. Peripheral TCRbeta sequencing aimed to test whether ivuxolimab altered TCR sequence diversity and caused clonal T-cell expansion. The monotherapy dose-escalation portion (N of about 47 patients) of the phase I ivuxolimab trial is reported in the paper. Here is what the overall study found, with its caveats: At doses of 0.1 to 3.0 mg/kg, clonal expansion of both CD4+ and CD8+ T cells in blood was seen between baseline and week 6. Low levels of normalized T-cell clonal expansion were also seen in some patients who did not respond. Antigen specificity was not determined for the clonally expanded peripheral T cells. In the 0.1-3.0 mg/kg groups, partial responders were among the patients with the lowest normalized peripheral clonal expansion, particularly in CD8+ T cells. After ivuxolimab, more expanded clones were found on average in CD8+ T cells than in CD4+ T cells.

As for this clone: Its antigen specificity is not known. The record has no base qualities; no much larger clone is one base away.

V trim: 1 base; J trim: 0 bases; unmatched bases: 5. The cysteine opens and the phenylalanine closes a CDR3 of 16 amino acids. Just CDR3 DNA is preserved here, 48 bases in frame from base 1. Sequences SEHNR (CDR1) and FQNEAQ (CDR2) are obtained from the germline V gene (reference sequence). Genomic DNA was extracted from sorted cells for sequencing of the TCRbeta CDR3 region. The immunoSEQ Assay was used to sequence the TCRbeta CDR3 regions. The immuneACCESS repertoire file appears here via TCRdb, limited to in-frame rearrangements. These files lack a portion of the clones; in checked studies, under half of the deficit traces to unresolved V genes, and the cause of the others is not known. For this sample the table gives fewer than 65,000 clones, of which 90% to 95% were detected only once. The ten largest clones represent about 19% of the sample. The trial excluded patients who had a history of autoimmune disease or were on systemic immunosuppression. Peripheral blood for TCR sequencing was collected from all dose cohorts at baseline, on cycle 4 day 1, and on cycle 7 day 1. Samples came from an open-label, multicenter, first-in-human phase I dose-escalation trial of ivuxolimab. Adults with locally advanced or metastatic melanoma, renal cell carcinoma, hepatocellular carcinoma or head and neck squamous cell carcinoma were enrolled in the trial. CD4+ and CD8+ T cells were sorted separately from peripheral blood before TCR sequencing.

The receptor was isolated from an adult with an advanced solid tumor such as melanoma, head and neck, liver or kidney cancer. Sequencing was performed on CD4+ or CD8+ T cells sorted from blood, taken in a trial of the OX40 agonist ivuxolimab. This sequence uses TRBV7-9 and TRBJ2-7; 8 junctional bases match TRBD1. The nucleotides are TGTGCCAGCAGCTTAGTGTGGGACAGGAGCTCCTACGAGCAGTACTTC. It translates to CASSLVWDRSSYEQYF.